This TCR beta chain was identified in a study of shared clonotypes between healthy human individuals. Overall study results and limits: Only blood was sampled; tissue repertoires likely differ. Compared with memory subsets, naive subsets generally had larger estimated richness. It was anticipated that sequencing depth would influence how many clonotypes donors shared.

To note about this clone: Its target is unknown.

This table comes from immunoSEQ multiplex PCR, and its TCRdb copy is limited to in-frame clones, with some not included. The table includes hundreds of thousands of clones, 95% to 98% detected once. The naive CD8 fraction comprised CD45RO-negative cells positively selected for CCR7 and excluded terminally differentiated effector memory CD45RA+ cells. Germline V gene lookup returns CDR1 SGHRS and CDR2 YFSETQ. This CDR3 is 13 amino acids long. The V end lost 5 bases, the J end lost 7 bases, and 15 bases lay between the germline ends. Sequenced material: naive CD8+ T cells sorted from blood. This clonotype originated in a man aged 25-40 years in good health. This chain joins TRBV5-1 and TRBJ1-1; tentatively, D is TRBD1 (6 bases). CDR3 sequence: CASSLGASNEAFF. DNA of the CDR3: TGCGCCAGCAGTCTGGGGGCCAGCAATGAAGCTTTCTTT.